The 14 T cell receptor beta chains presented below share a single source sample, sequenced in a study of human T cells and chemical hapten exposure. Sample time point: patch test 3, about 24 weeks after DPC sensitization. The sample's treatment: therapeutic diphenylcyclopropenone sensitization with weekly scalp DPC. TCRdb recomputed calls from the RACE reads with MiXCR, one row per CDR3 protein. Of fewer than 80,000 distinct CDR3 sequences in the sample, roughly 11% are singletons; the top ten hold approximately 2.4%. Sequenced here: whole blood, sampled in connection with sensitization to the hapten diphenylcyclopropenone (DPC). These receptors came from a woman younger than 45 with alopecia areata. Some clones in this sample may be carry-over from other donors' samples.

This chain uses TRBV18 with TRBJ2-5, with D uncertain. Per germline, CDR1 KGHSH and CDR2 LQKENI. The CDR3 runs 12 residues. Deletions cut 2 bases from V and 3 bases from J, with 4 bases between. The CDR3 sequence is CASSPNEETQYF. The CDR3 nucleotides are TGTGCCAGCTCACCAAACGAAGAGACCCAGTACTTC.

This CDR3 is CASSRTSGGTGELFF. The CDR3 DNA follows: TGTGCCAGCAGCCGGACTAGCGGGGGCACCGGGGAGCTGTTTTTT. J is TRBJ2-2 and V is TRBV7-9; TRBD2 matches 13 bases. Germline V gene sequence: CDR1 SEHNR, CDR2 FQNEAQ (reference sequence). The CDR3 has 15 residues. With V trimmed by 5 bases and J by 4 bases, 1 base remained unmatched. Based on the CDR3 plus reference TRBV7-9 and TRBJ2-2, the full variable domain is DTGVSQNPRHKITKRGQNVTFRCDPISEHNRLYWYRQTLGQGPEFLTYFQNEAQLEKSRLLSDRFSAERPKGSFSTLEIQRTEQGDSAMYLCASSRTSGGTGELFFGEGSRLTVL.

This clonotype qualifies as medium-sized. The chain recombines TRBV18 with TRBJ2-3; D unresolved. In germline, CDR1 is KGHSH, CDR2 LQKENI. The CDR3 totals 13 residues. The V gene lost 5 bases and the J gene lost 3 bases, with 9 bases spanning the gap. This CDR3 reads CASSDSATDTQYF. The DNA for the CDR3 is TGTGCCAGCTCAGATTCGGCGACAGATACGCAGTATTTT.

Many counts were recorded for this clonotype. This chain's CDR3 is CASSGDRDRQPQHF. CDR3 nucleotides: TGCGCCAGCAGCGGGGACAGGGATCGTCAGCCCCAGCATTTT. V and J are TRBV10-2 and TRBJ1-5, with 9 bases aligning to TRBD1. The CDR3 is 14 amino acids. In germline, CDR1 is WSHSY, CDR2 SAAADI. V shed 6 bases, J shed 6 bases, and the junction held 6 bases outside the gene matches.

As for this clonotype: At one boundary the junction diverges from the germline segment, which might be a read error. The V and J genes are TRBV6-6 and TRBJ2-3, with a weak D call TRBD2 (6 bases). The CDR3 sequence is 15 residues long. Germline V CDR1 and CDR2: MNHNY, SVGAGI (reference sequence). The CDR3 sequence is CANSTSRSDTDTQYF. In nucleotides, the CDR3 is TGTGCCAACAGTACTAGCCGATCTGACACAGATACGCAGTATTTT.

V gene TRBV10-3 combines with J gene TRBJ2-7; D is ambiguous. V lost 4 bases and J 2 bases, leaving 9 bases between the germline ends. CDR3 length equals 13 residues. CDR1 and CDR2 (germline): ENHRY, SYGVKD. CDR3 DNA sequence: TGTGCCATCAGTGCTGCGCAAACCTACGAGCAGTACTTC. This encodes CAISAAQTYEQYF.

This clonotype came up many times. The V gene is TRBV6-1, the J gene TRBJ1-6, with D uncertain. The CDR3 has 13 residues. V was trimmed by 6 bases and J by 3 bases, leaving 6 bases between them. Germline CDR1 is MNHNS and CDR2 is SASEGT. CDR3 DNA sequence: TGTGCCAGCAGGAGGGACTATAATTCACCCCTCCACTTT. Its translation: CASRRDYNSPLHF.

This clonotype appeared many times. This chain joins TRBV7-6 and TRBJ1-4; D gene ambiguous. Germline CDR1 reads SGHVS; CDR2 reads FNYEAQ. V lost 3 bases, J lost 7 bases, and 12 bases lay in between. The CDR3 has 14 amino acids. The CDR3 bases are TGTGCCAGCAGCTTGGGGTCGGCAGGTGAAAAACTGTTTTTT. Its translation is CASSLGSAGEKLFF. Supplemented by reference TRBV7-6 and TRBJ1-4, the full variable domain reads GAGVSQSPRYKVTKRGQDVALRCDPISGHVSLYWYRQALGQGPEFLTYFNYEAQQDKSGLPNDRFSAERPEGSISTLTIQRTEQRDSAMYRCASSLGSAGEKLFFGSGTQLSVL.

V and J are TRBV20-1 and TRBJ2-1; 10 nucleotides line up with TRBD1. Germline V gives CDR1 DFQATT, CDR2 SNEGSKA (reference sequence). V gave up 0 bases and J gave up 9 bases; unmatched junction bases: 5. The CDR3 has 14 residues. For the CDR3, the DNA is TGCAGTGCTAGAGAGCCGGGACAGGGGACTGAGCAGTTCTTC. This encodes CSAREPGQGTEQFF.

This sequence joins TRBV7-9 and TRBJ2-5; 10 bases match TRBD1. The ends lost 5 bases at V and 4 bases at J; junction bases unmatched: 7. Germline V gene sequence: CDR1 SEHNR, CDR2 FQNEAQ (reference sequence). The CDR3 runs to 15 residues. CDR3 sequence reads: CASSRDRGFVETQYF. CDR3 in DNA: TGTGCCAGCAGCCGGGACAGGGGCTTTGTAGAGACCCAGTACTTC.

This clonotype was observed a handful of times. The chain recombines TRBV29-1 with TRBJ2-5, with TRBD2 identical over 7 bases. The germline gives CDR1 SQVTM, CDR2 ANQGSEA. The CDR3 length is 14 residues. V shed 4 bases, J shed 1 base, and the junction held 6 bases outside the gene matches. CDR3 sequence reads: CSVAVGTTQETQYF. The CDR3 DNA reads as TGCAGCGTTGCAGTCGGGACTACCCAAGAGACCCAGTACTTC.

This clonotype has ten or more counts. This chain links TRBV29-1 with TRBJ2-1; either TRBD1 or TRBD2 may supply D (5 bases each). The V gene lost 6 bases and the J gene lost 7 bases, with 16 bases spanning the gap. The CDR3 has 13 amino acids. Per germline, CDR1 SQVTM and CDR2 ANQGSEA. CDR3 sequence: CSVGRGAGNEQFF. The CDR3 nucleotides read TGCAGCGTGGGCCGGGGAGCAGGGAATGAGCAGTTCTTC.

This clonotype was counted a few times. The chain has TRBV27 and TRBJ1-1; no clear D. Per germline, CDR1 MNHEY and CDR2 SMNVEV (reference sequence). Trimming took off 2 bases at V and 4 bases at J, with 17 bases between the two ends. The CDR3 extends over 16 amino acids. The CDR3 loop reads CASSLTAAFLVTEAFF. The CDR3 DNA reads as TGTGCCAGCAGTTTAACTGCGGCCTTTCTTGTCACTGAAGCTTTCTTT.

This clonotype was recorded a few times. The junction differs from germline at one of its ends, possibly a read error. V gene TRBV5-5 combines with J gene TRBJ2-5; the D is unclear. CDR3 length equals 14 residues. Per germline, CDR1 SGHKS and CDR2 YYEKEE (reference sequence). CDR3 coding DNA: TGTGCCAACAGCCCGCAGACGGCCAAAGAGACCCAGTACTTC. Translated, it gives CANSPQTAKETQYF.